This T cell receptor beta chain was sequenced during a study of radiation and T cells in renal cell carcinoma. Regarding the study as a whole: No pretreatment tumor biopsies were available for baseline clonotypes.

TCRdb keeps only in-frame clones here, not all; method: immunoSEQ multiplex PCR. Among under 200,000 clones listed, less than 90% were seen once. CDR1 and CDR2 from the germline V gene are SGHVS and FQNEAQ. V lost 8 bases, J lost 7 bases, and 18 bases lay in between. This CDR3 region has 14 residues. Stated time point: blood 4 weeks post-SBRT, at nephrectomy. The treatment was: 15 Gy SBRT to primary tumor, nephrectomy 4 weeks later. After SBRT, blood was collected at 2 and 4 weeks, plus baseline. A word on this clone: Its antigen is still unknown.

This sample comprised blood, obtained from a patient whose treatment included radiotherapy and nephrectomy. The receptor was derived from a woman aged 45-59 years with renal cell carcinoma. The J gene is TRBJ2-1, the V gene TRBV7-8; TRBD1 might be the D (5 bases). The CDR3, as DNA: TGTGCCAGCTTCTCCCCGCAGGGCGAAAATGAGCAGTTCTTC. Residues: CASFSPQGENEQFF.